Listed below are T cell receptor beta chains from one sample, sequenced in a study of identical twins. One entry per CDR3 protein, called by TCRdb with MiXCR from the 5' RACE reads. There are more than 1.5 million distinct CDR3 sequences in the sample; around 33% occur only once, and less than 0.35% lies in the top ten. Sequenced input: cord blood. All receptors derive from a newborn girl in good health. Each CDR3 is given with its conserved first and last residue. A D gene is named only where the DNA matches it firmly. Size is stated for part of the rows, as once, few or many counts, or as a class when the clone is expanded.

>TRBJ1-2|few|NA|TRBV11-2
TGTGCCAGCCACAGTCCGGGACGGAAAAGCTATGGCTACACCTTC
CASHSPGRKSYGYTF
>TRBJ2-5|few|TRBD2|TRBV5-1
TGCGCCAGCAGCGGCGCCCGGACTAGCGGGACTTCAGAGACCCAGTACTTC
CASSGARTSGTSETQYF
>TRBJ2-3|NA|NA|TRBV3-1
TGTGCCAGCAGCCAAGTTCCCACCCGTATGGTAGATACGCAGTATTTT
CASSQVPTRMVDTQYF
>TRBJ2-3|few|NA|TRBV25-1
TGTGCCAGCAGTGAAGGGGCACGGGACTCCGACACAGATACGCAGTATTTT
CASSEGARDSDTDTQYF
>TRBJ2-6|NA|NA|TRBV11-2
TGTGCCAGCAGCTTGGAGGTCATGGTAACTGGGGCCAACGTCCTGACTTTC
CASSLEVMVTGANVLTF
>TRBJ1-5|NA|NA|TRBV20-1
TGCAGTGCTAGTGGGGCGGACCAGCCCCAGCATTTT
CSASGADQPQHF
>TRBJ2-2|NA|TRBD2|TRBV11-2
TGTGCCAGCAGCTTCCTCCCGAGCGGGAGAAACACCGGGGAGCTGTTTTTT
CASSFLPSGRNTGELFF
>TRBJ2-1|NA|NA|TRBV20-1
TGCAGTGCTAGTCCCGGGGCTGGGGAAGGGCGGCAGTTCTTC
CSASPGAGEGRQFF
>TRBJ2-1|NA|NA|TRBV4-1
TGCGCCAGCAGCCATGGGATGGGAGGCTACAATGAGCAGTTCTTC
CASSHGMGGYNEQFF
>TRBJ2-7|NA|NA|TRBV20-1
TGCAGTGCCCTACTCATCGCTAGCGCATCCTACGAGCAGTACTTC
CSALLIASASYEQYF
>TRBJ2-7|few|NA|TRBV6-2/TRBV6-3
TGTGCCAGCAGCATGAGGGGGTACGAGCAGTACTTC
CASSMRGYEQYF
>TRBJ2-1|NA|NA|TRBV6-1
TGTGCCAACGCCCGGTCCTACAATGAGCAGTTCTTC
CANARSYNEQFF
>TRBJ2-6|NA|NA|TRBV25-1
TGTGCCAGCAGTGAATCGTCATGGGGGGCCAACGTCCTGACTTTC
CASSESSWGANVLTF
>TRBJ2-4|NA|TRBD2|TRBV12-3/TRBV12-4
TGTGCCAGCAGTATCCTAGCGGTCTCGTCTGAGCAGTACTTC
CASSILAVSSEQYF
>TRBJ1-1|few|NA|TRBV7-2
TGTGCCAGCAGCTTAGCCGTCTTGGAAGACACTGAAGCTTTCTTT
CASSLAVLEDTEAFF
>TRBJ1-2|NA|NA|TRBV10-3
TGTGCCATCAGTGAGTGGCCCCCGGACAGCTATTCTAACTATGGCTACACCTTC
CAISEWPPDSYSNYGYTF
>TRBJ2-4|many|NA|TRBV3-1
TGTGCCAGCAGCCATACAGCCAAAAACATTCAGTACTTC
CASSHTAKNIQYF
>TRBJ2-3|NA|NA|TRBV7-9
TGTGCCAGCAGCTTAGCTGCTCGAGATACGCAGTATTTT
CASSLAARDTQYF
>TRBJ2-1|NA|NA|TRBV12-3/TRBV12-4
TGTGCCAGCAGTCCCCCAAAGGGACGAGCGGTTAAGAATGAGCAGTTCTTC
CASSPPKGRAVKNEQFF
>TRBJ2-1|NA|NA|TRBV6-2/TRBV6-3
TGTGCCAGCAGTTATCCAAAGTACGAGCAGTTCTTC
CASSYPKYEQFF
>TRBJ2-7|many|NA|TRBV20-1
TGCAGTGCTAGGGTCCAGGATTCCTACGAGCAGTACTTC
CSARVQDSYEQYF
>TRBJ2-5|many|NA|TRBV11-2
TGTGCCAGCAGCTTAGGGAGGCTACCACAAGAGACCCAGTACTTC
CASSLGRLPQETQYF
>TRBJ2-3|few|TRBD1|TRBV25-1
TGTGCCAGCAGTGAATTTCCCCCCGGGACAGGTGCAGATACGCAGTATTTT
CASSEFPPGTGADTQYF
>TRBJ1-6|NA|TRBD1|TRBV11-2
TGTGCCAGCAGCTTCGGGACAGGGCGCTCCTATAATTCACCCCTCCACTTT
CASSFGTGRSYNSPLHF
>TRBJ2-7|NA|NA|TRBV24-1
TGTGCCACCAGTGATTGGGTCTTCTGCCACGAGCAGTACTTC
CATSDWVFCHEQYF
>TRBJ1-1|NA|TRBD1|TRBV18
TGTGCCAGCTCACCTGGACAGGGGGGAAGGGGCACTGAAGCTTTCTTT
CASSPGQGGRGTEAFF
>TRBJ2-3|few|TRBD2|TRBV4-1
TGCGCCAGCAGCCTAACTCTAGCGGGAGCAAAAGATACGCAGTATTTT
CASSLTLAGAKDTQYF
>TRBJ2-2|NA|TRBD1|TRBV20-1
TGCAGTGCCCCCCTAGACAGGGGGGGGACCGGGGAGCTGTTTTTT
CSAPLDRGGTGELFF
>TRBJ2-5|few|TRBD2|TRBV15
TGTGCCACCAGCAGAGGGGCGCTAGCGGGGGGGCAAGAGACCCAGTACTTC
CATSRGALAGGQETQYF
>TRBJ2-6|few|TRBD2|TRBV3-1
TGTGCCAGCAACAAAGAGGGGACTAGACGCTCTGGGGCCAACGTCCTGACTTTC
CASNKEGTRRSGANVLTF
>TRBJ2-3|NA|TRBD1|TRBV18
TGTGCCAGCTCACCTGGGGACAGGGGGTACACAGATACGCAGTATTTT
CASSPGDRGYTDTQYF
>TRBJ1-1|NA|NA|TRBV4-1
TGCGCCAGCAGCCAAGAAATGGGTACTTGGGTGAACACTGAAGCTTTCTTT
CASSQEMGTWVNTEAFF
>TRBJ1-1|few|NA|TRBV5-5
TGTGCCAGCAGCTTGTATCGAAATCAGGACTTGAACACTGAAGCTTTCTTT
CASSLYRNQDLNTEAFF
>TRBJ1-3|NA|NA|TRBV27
TGTGCCAGCGGGACCCCCTACTCTGGAAACACCATATATTTT
CASGTPYSGNTIYF
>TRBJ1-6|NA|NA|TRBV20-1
TGCAGTGCCCGGACGGTGGGGAATTCACCCCTCCACTTT
CSARTVGNSPLHF
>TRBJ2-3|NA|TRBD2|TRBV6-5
TGTGCCAGCAGTTACCGAAAAGGTTCACTAGCGAAGGGAATCTATACGCAGTATTTT
CASSYRKGSLAKGIYTQYF
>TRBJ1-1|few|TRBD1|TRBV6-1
TGTGCCAGCAGTGTGTCCGGGACAGGGAACACTGAAGCTTTCTTT
CASSVSGTGNTEAFF
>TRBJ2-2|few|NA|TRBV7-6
TGTGCCAGCAGCTTAGGGCGGTTCAACACCGGGGAGCTGTTTTTT
CASSLGRFNTGELFF
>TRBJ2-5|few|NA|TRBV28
TGTGCCAGCAGTTTAATTCAGGGGACCCCAAGAACCCAGTACTTC
CASSLIQGTPRTQYF
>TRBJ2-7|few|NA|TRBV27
TGTGCCAGCAGTTTACGGGCAACCAGCTCCTACGAGCAGTACTTC
CASSLRATSSYEQYF
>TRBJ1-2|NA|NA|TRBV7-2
TGTGTCAGCAGCTTAGCTACCCCCAGGGTGAACTATGGCTACACCTTC
CVSSLATPRVNYGYTF
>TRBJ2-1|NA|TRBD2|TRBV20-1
TGCAGTGCTAGATCGGGACTAGCGGGGGATAGGAAGCAGTTCTTC
CSARSGLAGDRKQFF
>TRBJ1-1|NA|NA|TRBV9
TGTGCCAGCAGCCCCAGCGAGGGGATCAACACTGAAGCTTTCTTT
CASSPSEGINTEAFF
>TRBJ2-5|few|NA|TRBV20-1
TGCAGTGCCTTAGCCGGGGCAGGGCAAGAGACCCAGTACTTC
CSALAGAGQETQYF
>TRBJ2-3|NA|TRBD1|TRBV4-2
TGTGCCAGCGGGGACAGGAGCACAGATACGCAGTATTTT
CASGDRSTDTQYF
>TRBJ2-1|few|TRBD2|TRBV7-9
TGTGCCAGCAGCTTAGCAAGGACTAGCGGGAGGGCATCCTACAATGAGCAGTTTTTC
CASSLARTSGRASYNEQFF
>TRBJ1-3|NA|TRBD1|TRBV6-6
TGTGCCAGCAGCTACTCGTACAGGGGGCTCGGAAACACCATATATTTT
CASSYSYRGLGNTIYF
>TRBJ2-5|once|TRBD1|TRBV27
TGTGCCGGCAGTTTCCTCCCGGGACAGCCACAAGAGACCCAGTACTTC
CAGSFLPGQPQETQYF
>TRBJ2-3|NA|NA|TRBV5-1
TGCGCCAGCGGGAGTATCCAATCTACGCAGTATTTT
CASGSIQSTQYF
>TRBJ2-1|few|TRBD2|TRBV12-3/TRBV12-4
TGTGCCAGCAGTTTGATGGGACTAGCGGGCTACAATGAGCAGTTCTTC
CASSLMGLAGYNEQFF
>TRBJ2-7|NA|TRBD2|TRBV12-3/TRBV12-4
TGTGCCAGCAGCGCCGGGACTAGGCTTTCCTACGAGCAGTACTTC
CASSAGTRLSYEQYF
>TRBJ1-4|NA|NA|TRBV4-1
TGCGCCAGCAGCCAAGTGCCAGCAACTAATGAAAAACTGTTTTTT
CASSQVPATNEKLFF
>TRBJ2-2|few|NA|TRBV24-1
TGTGCCACCAGGAGAACGGGACATAGCACCGGGGAGCTGTTTTTT
CATRRTGHSTGELFF